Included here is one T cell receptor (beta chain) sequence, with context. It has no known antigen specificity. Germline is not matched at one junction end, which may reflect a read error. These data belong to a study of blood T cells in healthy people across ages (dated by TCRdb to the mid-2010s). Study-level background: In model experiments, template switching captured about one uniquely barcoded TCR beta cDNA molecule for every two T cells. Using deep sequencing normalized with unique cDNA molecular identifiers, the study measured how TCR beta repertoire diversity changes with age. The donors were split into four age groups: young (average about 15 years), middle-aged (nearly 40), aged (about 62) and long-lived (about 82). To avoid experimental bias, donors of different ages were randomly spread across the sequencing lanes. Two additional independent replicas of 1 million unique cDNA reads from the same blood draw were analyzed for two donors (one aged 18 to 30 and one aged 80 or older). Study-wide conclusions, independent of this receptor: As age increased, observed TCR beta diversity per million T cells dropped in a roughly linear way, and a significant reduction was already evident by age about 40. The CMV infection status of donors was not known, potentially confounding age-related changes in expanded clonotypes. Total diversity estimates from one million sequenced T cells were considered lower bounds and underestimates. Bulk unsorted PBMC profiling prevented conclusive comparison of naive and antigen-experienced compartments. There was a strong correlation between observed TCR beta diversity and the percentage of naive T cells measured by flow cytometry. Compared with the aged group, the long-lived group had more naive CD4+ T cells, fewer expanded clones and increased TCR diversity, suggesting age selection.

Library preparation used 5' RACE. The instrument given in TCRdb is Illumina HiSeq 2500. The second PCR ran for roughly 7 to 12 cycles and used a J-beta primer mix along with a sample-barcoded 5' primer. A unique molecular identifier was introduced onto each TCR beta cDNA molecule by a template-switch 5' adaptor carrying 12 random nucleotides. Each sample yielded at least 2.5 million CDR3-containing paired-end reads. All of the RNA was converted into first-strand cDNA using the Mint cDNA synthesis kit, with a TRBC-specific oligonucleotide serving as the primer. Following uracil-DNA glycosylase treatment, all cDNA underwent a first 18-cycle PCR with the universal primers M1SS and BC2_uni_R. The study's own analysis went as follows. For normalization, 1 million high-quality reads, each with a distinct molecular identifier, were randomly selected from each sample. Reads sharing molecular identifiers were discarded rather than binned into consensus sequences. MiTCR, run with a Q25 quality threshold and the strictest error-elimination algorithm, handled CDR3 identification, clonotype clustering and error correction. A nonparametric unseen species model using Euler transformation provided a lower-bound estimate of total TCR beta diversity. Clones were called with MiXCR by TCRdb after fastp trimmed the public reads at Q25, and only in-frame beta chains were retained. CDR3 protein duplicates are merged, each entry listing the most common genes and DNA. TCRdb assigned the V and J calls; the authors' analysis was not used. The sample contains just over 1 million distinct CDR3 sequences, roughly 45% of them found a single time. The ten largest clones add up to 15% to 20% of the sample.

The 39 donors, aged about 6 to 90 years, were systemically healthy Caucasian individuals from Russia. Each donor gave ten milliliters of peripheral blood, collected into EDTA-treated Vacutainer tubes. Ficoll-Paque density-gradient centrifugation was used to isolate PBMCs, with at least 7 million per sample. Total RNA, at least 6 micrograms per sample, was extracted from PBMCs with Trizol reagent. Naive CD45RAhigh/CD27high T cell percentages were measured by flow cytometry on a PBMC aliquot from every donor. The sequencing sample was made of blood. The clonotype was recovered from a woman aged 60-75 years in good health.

The CDR3: CVSSEGDSYPTQHF. The nucleotide sequence is TGTGTCAGCAGTGAAGGTGACAGCTACCCGACCCAGCATTTT. The rearranged chain carries TRBV2 and TRBJ1-5; the D gene is perhaps TRBD1, from 5 matching bases. The CDR3 covers 14 residues, taking in both the cysteine and the phenylalanine. The kept DNA is CDR3 alone, 42 bases in frame from the first base. The germline V gene provides CDR1 SNHLY and CDR2 FYNNEI.